This T cell receptor (beta chain) was sequenced for a study of cytomegalovirus exposure and HLA in healthy donors. Primers included in the PCR were 60 Vbeta and 13 Jbeta primers. This table comes from immunoSEQ multiplex PCR, and its TCRdb copy is limited to in-frame clones, with some not included. The sample yields fewer than 55,000 clones, roughly 70% seen once. Study conclusions and caveats: Only CMV serostatus was available as immune exposure information.

This clone was observed a single time. The antigen is unknown. Material: PBMCs. This sequence originates from a woman in her forties or fifties in good health and CMV-seropositive.

CDR3: CASSFRTPQETQYF. Written as DNA, the CDR3 is TGTGCCAGCAGCTTTAGGACTCCTCAAGAGACCCAGTACTTC. V usage is TRBV7-2 and J usage is TRBJ2-5; D is possibly TRBD2 (5 bases). The CDR3 consists of 14 residues. Germline CDR1 SGHTA, CDR2 FQGNSA. Between the trimmed V and J ends, which lost 3 bases and 2 bases, there was a span of 10 bases.